This entry lists 10 T cell receptor beta chains sequenced from one sample in a study of blood T cells in healthy people across ages. Combining a sample-barcoded 5' primer with a J-beta primer mix, a second PCR ran for roughly 7 to 11 cycles. TCRdb independently ran MiXCR on the 5' RACE reads; one entry per CDR3 protein. The repertoire holds 1.5 million to 2 million distinct CDR3 sequences, with roughly 27% as singletons. The sequencing sample was made of blood. Every receptor here comes from a woman aged 25 to 39 in good health.

About this clonotype itself: Relative to the germline gene, one junction end is altered; a read error may explain this. J is TRBJ1-1 and V is TRBV20-1; D may be TRBD1 (6 bases). The CDR3 contains 13 residues. Looked up from germline, CDR1 is DFQATT and CDR2 is SNEGSKA (reference sequence). CDR3 nucleotides: TGCAGTGCTAGAGGGACAGTTAACACTGAAACTTTCTTT. The encoded protein is CSARGTVNTETFF.

This clonotype was recorded only once. V is TRBV24-1 and J is TRBJ1-1, with 7 bases matching TRBD1. With 5 bases clipped from V and 2 bases from J, the junction kept 4 bases outside the gene matches. Germline CDR1 is KGHDR and CDR2 is SFDVKD. The CDR3 sequence is 14 residues long. Here the CDR3 DNA reads TGTGCCACCAGTGGAGCAGGGGGTAACACTGAAGCTTTCTTT. This gives the protein CATSGAGGNTEAFF.

The chain links TRBV30 to TRBJ2-5; maybe TRBD2 (5 bases). The V and J ends lost 2 bases and 4 bases respectively, with 14 bases between them. The CDR3 runs to 14 residues. Germline V CDR1 and CDR2: GTSNPN, SVGIG (reference sequence). CDR3 sequence: CAWSRVAYLETQYF. Here the CDR3 DNA reads TGTGCCTGGAGTAGAGTAGCGTACCTAGAGACCCAGTACTTC. The whole variable domain, filled in from reference TRBV30 and TRBJ2-5, reads SQTIHQWPATLVQPVGSPLSLECTVEGTSNPNLYWYRQAAGRGLQLLFYSVGIGQISSEVPQNLSASRPQDRQFILSSKKLLLSDSGFYLCAWSRVAYLETQYFGPGTRLLVL.

The sample holds a few counts of this clonotype. The chain carries TRBV12-3 or TRBV12-4 and TRBJ2-5, with 7 bases matching TRBD1. This CDR3 contains 12 residues. Losses at the gene ends were 4 bases for V and 7 bases for J; bases not matched to a gene: 3. The CDR3 DNA follows: TGTGCCAGCAGTTCGGACAGGCCGACCCAGTACTTC. Translated: CASSSDRPTQYF.

This clonotype was counted between two and nine times. Possible read error: a much larger clone is one base away. The chain has TRBV5-1 and TRBJ2-7; 11 nucleotides align to TRBD1. This CDR3 spans 14 amino acids. Germline CDR1 is SGHRS and CDR2 is YFSETQ. The V gene end was trimmed by 7 bases and the J gene end by 2 bases; junction bases not matched to a gene: 5. The CDR3 DNA sequence: TGCGCCAGCTGCCGGACAGGGGGCCCCTACGAGCAGTACTTC. Its protein is CASCRTGGPYEQYF.

The rearrangement uses TRBV9 and TRBJ2-5; D is possibly TRBD1 or TRBD2 (5 bases each). CDR1 is SGDLS, CDR2 YYNGEE, per germline. This CDR3 has 15 amino acids. V lost 0 bases to trimming and J lost 11 bases, with 20 bases between them. The DNA for the CDR3 is TGTGCCAGCAGCGTAGTGGCGGAAAGGGGTGGGGAGCAGTACTTC. This sequence encodes CASSVVAERGGEQYF.

This clonotype has more than one count but fewer than ten. Being one base from a much bigger clone, this may be a read error. The chain has TRBV10-3 and TRBJ2-1; D is unclear. This CDR3 spans 13 amino acids. The germline CDR1 and CDR2 sequences are ENHRY and SYGVKD. This CDR3 is CAIRESMRNEQFF. DNA of the CDR3: TGTGCCATCAGGGAGTCGATGAGGAATGAGCAGTTCTTC.

Concerning this clonotype itself: A read error may be the cause here, since a much bigger clone is one base away. The rearrangement links TRBV11-2 to TRBJ2-5; the D is unclear. The J call is uncertain, as TRBJ2-7 better fits the DNA end. The germline V gene has CDR1 SGHAT and CDR2 FQNNGV. The CDR3 runs to 15 residues. This chain's CDR3 is CASSLFGDGCYEQYF. The CDR3 coding sequence is TGTGCCAGCAGCTTATTTGGAGACGGATGCTACGAGCAGTACTTC.

This clonotype was counted many times. This sequence joins TRBV7-2 and TRBJ2-1; 7 positions match TRBD1. The CDR3 is 18 amino acids. J was trimmed by 7 bases and V by 2 bases; bases with no gene match: 17. CDR1 and CDR2 (germline): SGHTA, FQGNSA. This CDR3 reads CASSLMIGQVKEGNEQFF. The CDR3 nucleotides read TGTGCCAGCAGCTTAATGATAGGACAGGTGAAAGAAGGTAATGAGCAGTTCTTC.

The V and J genes are TRBV14 and TRBJ1-2; D remains unclear. Germline CDR1 and CDR2: SGHDN and FVKESK. CDR3 size: 14 residues. Trimming took 0 bases from V and 9 from J, leaving 14 bases between them. CDR3 sequence: CASSQEWASDSYTF. The CDR3 region has the DNA TGTGCCAGCAGCCAAGAGTGGGCCAGTGACAGCTACACCTTC.